Shown below are 17 T cell receptor beta chains from a single sample sequenced in a study of blood T cells in healthy people across ages. A J-beta primer mix and a sample-barcoded 5' primer were used in a second PCR of roughly 6 to 12 cycles. TCRdb re-analysed the 5' RACE reads in MiXCR, keeping a single row per CDR3 protein. This table has about 1,500,000 distinct CDR3 sequences, 42% appearing once. Sequencing input: blood. These receptors were taken from a woman aged 18-29 years in good health.

The rearrangement joins TRBV6-2 or TRBV6-3 to TRBJ1-6; D is unresolved. V was trimmed by 0 bases and J by 9 bases, leaving 9 bases between them. The germline V gene has CDR1 MNHEY and CDR2 SVGEGT. The length of the CDR3 is 14 residues. CDR3 in DNA: TGTGCCAGCAGTTACTCGACCGGGATTTCACCCCTCCACTTT. Its protein product is CASSYSTGISPLHF.

This clonotype appeared once. The chain couples TRBV20-1 to TRBJ2-2, with D perhaps TRBD2 (6 bases). Germline loops: CDR1 DFQATT, CDR2 SNEGSKA (reference sequence). V was pared by 3 bases and J by 0 bases, with 11 bases between. The CDR3 spans 15 residues. CDR3 residues: CSAREASANTGELFF. As DNA, the CDR3 is TGCAGTGCTAGGGAAGCTAGCGCGAACACCGGGGAGCTGTTTTTT.

This clonotype was recorded a few times. This chain uses TRBV20-1 with TRBJ2-5, with TRBD1 matching 8 bases. The J call could be wrong; TRBJ2-7 is a better fit for the DNA end. The CDR3 sequence is 15 residues long. Germline V CDR1 and CDR2: DFQATT, SNEGSKA (reference sequence). The chain's CDR3 is CSAGESGGVGYEQYF. The CDR3 nucleotides read TGCAGTGCGGGCGAGTCAGGGGGCGTTGGGTACGAGCAGTACTTC.

The rearrangement links TRBV2 to TRBJ2-2; the match to TRBD1 covers 8 bases. V trimming: 3 bases; J trimming: 3 bases; junction bases outside the gene matches: 9. Germline CDR1 SNHLY, CDR2 FYNNEI. This CDR3 is 17 amino acids long. The CDR3 spells CASSDPGTGAYTGELFF. CDR3 nucleotides: TGTGCCAGCAGTGATCCCGGGACAGGAGCCTACACCGGGGAGCTGTTTTTT.

In this sample, this clonotype turned up a few times. V usage is TRBV4-2 and J usage is TRBJ2-5; D gene ambiguous. V gave up 0 bases and J gave up 3 bases, with 5 bases separating them. Germline V gene data show CDR1 as LGHNA and CDR2 as YNFKEQ. This CDR3 has 13 residues. CDR3 sequence (DNA): TGTGCCAGCAGCCAAGAGTTAAAAGAGACCCAGTACTTC. Its translation: CASSQELKETQYF.

CDR3 sequence reads: CASSDNVGTEAFF. The CDR3 DNA sequence: TGCGCCAGCAGTGACAACGTTGGGACTGAAGCTTTCTTT. The chain carries TRBV10-1 and TRBJ1-1; D is undetermined. V lost 3 bases to trimming and J lost 5 bases, with 10 bases between them. CDR3 size: 13 residues. The germline V gene has CDR1 WNHNN and CDR2 SYGVQD (reference sequence).

The chain combines TRBV6-5 with TRBJ1-4, with D uncertain. The CDR3 is 15 amino acids. V dropped 2 bases and J dropped 4 bases, with 11 bases sitting between them. Germline loops: CDR1 MNHEY, CDR2 SVGAGI. CDR3 residues: CASSYSGRSNEKLFF. In DNA, the CDR3 is TGTGCCAGCAGTTACAGCGGACGGAGTAATGAAAAACTGTTTTTT.

This clonotype was seen only a few times. The CDR3 region is CASSLRGTTYNEQFF. CDR3 sequence (DNA): TGTGCCAGCAGTCTCCGGGGGACCACCTACAATGAGCAGTTCTTC. V is TRBV7-9 and J is TRBJ2-1; D might be TRBD2 (6 bases). Trimming shortened V by 6 bases and J by 2 bases, and 14 bases separated the two germline ends. The germline V gene encodes CDR1 SEHNR and CDR2 FQNEAQ (reference sequence). The CDR3 has 15 residues. The whole variable domain, filled in from reference TRBV7-9 and TRBJ2-1, reads DTGVSQNPRHKITKRGQNVTFRCDPISEHNRLYWYRQTLGQGPEFLTYFQNEAQLEKSRLLSDRFSAERPKGSFSTLEIQRTEQGDSAMYLCASSLRGTTYNEQFFGPGTRLTVL.

The chain carries TRBV20-1 and TRBJ2-1, with 13 bases matching TRBD2. The CDR3 length is 16 residues. Germline V CDR1 and CDR2: DFQATT, SNEGSKA (reference sequence). V was pared by 3 bases and J by 3 bases, with 5 bases of the junction left unmatched. The CDR3 protein is CSASKLAGGLYNEQFF. DNA of the CDR3: TGCAGTGCTAGCAAACTAGCGGGAGGGCTCTACAATGAGCAGTTCTTC.

J is TRBJ2-5 and V is TRBV7-9, with D perhaps matching TRBD2 (5 bases). V was cut by 5 bases and J by 11 bases, with 21 bases left in between. This CDR3 has 14 residues. The germline V gene has CDR1 SEHNR and CDR2 FQNEAQ (reference sequence). The CDR3 here is CASSLTGKGSEQYF. The DNA for the CDR3 is TGTGCCAGCAGCCTTACCGGGAAGGGTAGTGAGCAGTACTTC.

This clonotype was observed a few times. The chain recombines TRBV5-5 with TRBJ2-1; 8 bases map to TRBD2. With 4 bases clipped from V and 1 base from J, the junction kept 4 bases outside the gene matches. The CDR3 is 15 amino acids. Germline V gives CDR1 SGHKS, CDR2 YYEKEE (reference sequence). Written as DNA, the CDR3 is TGTGCCAGCAGCGCGGGACTAGGTTCCTACAATGAGCAGTTCTTC. It encodes CASSAGLGSYNEQFF.

The V and J genes are TRBV27 and TRBJ1-5, with D possibly matching TRBD1 (6 bases). Germline V lookup: CDR1 MNHEY, CDR2 SMNVEV (reference sequence). The CDR3 totals 12 residues. V was cut by 8 bases and J by 3 bases, with 8 bases left in between. CDR3 bases: TGTGCCAGCGGGACACCCAATCAGCCCCAGCATTTT. The encoded protein is CASGTPNQPQHF.

J is TRBJ2-7 and V is TRBV20-1; no reliable D call. This CDR3 contains 10 residues. Looked up from germline, CDR1 is DFQATT and CDR2 is SNEGSKA (reference sequence). V lost 6 bases and J lost 4, with 7 bases in between. CDR3 residues: CSADGYEQYF. CDR3 nucleotides: TGCAGTGCCGACGGGTACGAGCAGTACTTC.

This clonotype was recorded only once. The rearrangement links TRBV20-1 to TRBJ2-2, with D perhaps TRBD2 (6 bases). Trimming took 3 bases from V and 5 from J, leaving 10 bases between them. This CDR3 spans 13 amino acids. The germline CDR1 and CDR2 sequences are DFQATT and SNEGSKA (reference sequence). The CDR3 region is CSASGRWTGELFF. CDR3 in DNA: TGCAGTGCTAGCGGGAGATGGACCGGGGAGCTGTTTTTT.

The rearrangement links TRBV27 to TRBJ2-5; D might be TRBD2 (7 bases). From germline, CDR1 is MNHEY and CDR2 SMNVEV (reference sequence). Deletions cut 3 bases from V and 5 bases from J, with 22 bases between. The CDR3 contains 17 residues. The DNA for the CDR3 is TGTGCCAGCAGTTTGGTCGGGGGGCGGGGAGTTAAGGAGACCCAGTACTTC. Protein sequence: CASSLVGGRGVKETQYF.

The genes are TRBV6-5 and TRBJ2-4; a possible D gene is TRBD1 (6 bases). This CDR3 comprises 16 residues. In germline, CDR1 is MNHEY, CDR2 SVGAGI. V was clipped by 8 bases and J by 0 bases, with 17 bases between them. The CDR3 here is CASRRGGALAKNIQYF. For the CDR3, the DNA is TGTGCCAGCCGCCGAGGGGGAGCACTAGCCAAAAACATTCAGTACTTC.

The genes are TRBV4-1 and TRBJ2-1; weak D call: TRBD2 (5 bases). Germline CDR1 and CDR2: MGHRA and YSYEKL. The CDR3 runs 16 residues. Trimming took off 1 base at V and 6 bases at J, with 16 bases between the two ends. CDR3 sequence: CASSQGQLVGANEQFF. CDR3 nucleotide sequence: TGCGCCAGCAGCCAAGGTCAGCTAGTGGGAGCCAATGAGCAGTTCTTC.